This T cell receptor (beta chain) derives from a study of shared clonotypes between healthy human individuals. Within Nashville, Tennessee resided all donors, each a Caucasian adult. CDR3 length: 21 amino acids. The germline V gene has CDR1 MGHRA and CDR2 YSYEKL. Germline trimming cut 8 bases from V and 2 bases from J; bases unmatched to any gene: 21. The data were produced by immunoSEQ multiplex PCR, yet TCRdb's version contains in-frame clones alone and is incomplete. The data hold some 500,000 clones, with approximately 95% observed a single time. The TCR originated in a young woman in good health. The chain carries TRBV4-1 and TRBJ1-4, with 12 bases identical to TRBD1. Sequencing used naive CD4+ T cells sorted from blood. Documented subset: CD45RA+ positively selected. The CDR3 DNA sequence: TGCGCCAGCGCCAAGGGTATCCCCCGGGACAGGGGGCGACGGACTAATGAAAAACTGTTTTTT. This encodes CASAKGIPRDRGRRTNEKLFF.